One sample yielded the 18 T cell receptor beta chains listed below, sequenced in a study of blood T cell repertoires in COVID-19. Some clones are missing from TCRdb's copy, which holds only in-frame ones; the method was immunoSEQ multiplex PCR. The sample shows a few hundred thousand clones, roughly 82% of them seen only once. The sample was peripheral blood. The receptor set was obtained from a man older than 75 with acute or convalescent COVID-19.

The rearrangement links TRBV5-1 to TRBJ2-2; 7 bases align to TRBD1. CDR1 and CDR2 from the germline V gene are SGHRS and YFSETQ. V lost 3 bases, J lost 4 bases, and 6 bases stayed unmatched. The length of the CDR3 is 15 residues. CDR3 coding DNA: TGCGCCAGCAGCTCCCGACAGGGCCCCACCGGGGAGCTGTTTTTT. Translation: CASSSRQGPTGELFF.

This clone has only one observation. This chain uses TRBV4-2 with TRBJ1-3; the D is unclear. V was shortened by 3 bases and J by 0 bases, with 6 bases between the two germline ends. The CDR3 has 14 residues. The germline V gene has CDR1 LGHNA and CDR2 YNFKEQ. CDR3 DNA: TGTGCCAGCAGCCAGGGCCGCTCTGGAAACACCATATATTTT. This encodes CASSQGRSGNTIYF.

The V call is TRBV19, the J call TRBJ2-5, with 10 bases aligning to TRBD1. The germline gives CDR1 LNHDA, CDR2 SQIVND (reference sequence). Germline trimming cut 1 base from V and 3 bases from J; bases unmatched to any gene: 8. The CDR3 runs 17 residues. The CDR3 spells CASSIGWTGGKEETQYF. The CDR3 bases are TGTGCCAGTAGTATAGGGTGGACAGGGGGGAAGGAAGAGACCCAGTACTTC.

V usage is TRBV6-5 and J usage is TRBJ1-6, with D unresolved. V shed 7 bases and J shed 9 bases, with 19 bases lying between them. Germline CDR1 is MNHEY and CDR2 is SVGAGI. The CDR3 is 15 amino acids. The chain's CDR3 is CASTGSEVWSSPLHF. The CDR3 coding sequence is TGTGCCAGCACCGGGAGTGAAGTGTGGAGTTCACCCCTCCACTTT.

V and J are TRBV6-1 and TRBJ1-6; D gene ambiguous. With 3 bases removed from V and 0 bases from J, the gap between germline ends came to 6 bases. The CDR3 sequence is 15 residues long. From germline, CDR1 is MNHNS and CDR2 SASEGT. The CDR3 bases are TGTGCCAGCAGTGATGGGAGCTCCTATAATTCACCCCTCCACTTT. Amino acids: CASSDGSSYNSPLHF.

The CDR3 sequence: CARPAGTYEQYF. The CDR3 region has the DNA TGTGCCCGACCCGCAGGTACCTACGAGCAGTACTTC. V is TRBV30 and J is TRBJ2-7; D call uncertain. CDR3 length: 12 residues. V shed 8 bases and J shed 2 bases, with 13 bases lying between them. The germline CDR1 and CDR2 sequences are GTSNPN and SVGIG (reference sequence).

The chain carries TRBV7-2 and TRBJ2-1, with D possibly TRBD1 on 6 matching bases. There are 17 residues in the CDR3. Trimming removed 7 bases from V and 6 bases from J, with 25 bases in between. Per the germline V gene, CDR1 is SGHTA and CDR2 is FQGNSA. The DNA for the CDR3 is TGTGCCAGCATCCCAATGAAACGGACAGACGGATTCAATGAGCAGTTCTTC. Translating it yields CASIPMKRTDGFNEQFF. Using reference TRBV7-2 and TRBJ2-1 for the parts outside the CDR3, the full variable domain is GAGVSQSPSNKVTEKGKDVELRCDPISGHTALYWYRQSLGQGLEFLIYFQGNSAPDKSGLPSDRFSAERTGGSVSTLTIQRTQQEDSAVYLCASIPMKRTDGFNEQFFGPGTRLTVL.

The rearrangement joins TRBV28 to TRBJ2-7; TRBD1 matches 7 bases. The CDR3 is made up of 14 amino acids. Germline loops: CDR1 MDHEN, CDR2 SYDVKM. V shed 6 bases, J shed 9 bases, and the junction held 14 bases outside the gene matches. CDR3 protein: CASSDPGGYTLQYF. The CDR3, as DNA: TGTGCCAGCAGCGATCCAGGGGGTTATACTCTGCAGTACTTC.

The CDR3 loop reads CASSRDQGTEAFF. CDR3 bases: TGTGCCAGCTCTCGAGACCAGGGGACTGAAGCTTTCTTT. V usage is TRBV18 and J usage is TRBJ1-1; a possible D gene is TRBD1 (6 bases). The CDR3 covers 13 residues. Germline CDR1 is KGHSH and CDR2 is LQKENI. V lost 6 bases to trimming and J lost 5 bases, with 13 bases between them.

The V gene is TRBV6-2 or TRBV6-3, the J gene TRBJ2-1, with no clear D. Germline V gene data show CDR1 as MNHEY and CDR2 as SVGEGT. CDR3 size: 16 residues. V lost 2 bases and J lost 0, with 11 bases in between. The CDR3 sequence: CASSYLPSISYNEQFF. CDR3 nucleotide sequence: TGTGCCAGCAGTTACCTTCCGAGCATCTCCTACAATGAGCAGTTCTTC.

The chain has TRBV4-2 and TRBJ2-2, with TRBD2 as a possible D gene (6 bases). This CDR3 contains 15 residues. Trimming took 2 bases from V and 6 from J, leaving 13 bases between them. Germline CDR1 LGHNA, CDR2 YNFKEQ. For the CDR3, the DNA is TGTGCCAGCAGCCAATTACAGCGCGGGGCCGGGGAGCTGTTTTTT. This translates into CASSQLQRGAGELFF.

A note on this clone: The same CDR3 is also encoded by other DNA sequences in this sample. The chain links TRBV6-6 to TRBJ1-5; no definite D call. CDR3 size: 14 residues. Germline V gene lookup returns CDR1 MNHNY and CDR2 SVGAGI (reference sequence). The V and J ends lost 2 bases and 1 base respectively, with 6 bases between them. The CDR3 is CASSYRGSNQPQHF. The CDR3 bases are TGTGCCAGCAGTTACCGGGGAAGCAATCAGCCCCAGCATTTT.

This chain joins TRBV19 and TRBJ1-2; 9 nucleotides line up with TRBD1. The ends lost 6 bases at V and 7 bases at J; junction bases unmatched: 9. This CDR3 is built from 14 residues. In germline, CDR1 is LNHDA, CDR2 SQIVND (reference sequence). The CDR3 DNA follows: TGTGCCAGTAGCGGACAGGGGAATCAGGGTGGCTACACCTTC. It translates to CASSGQGNQGGYTF.

The genes are TRBV3-1 (or the pseudogene TRBV3-2) and TRBJ2-1, with D maybe TRBD2 (6 bases). V was shortened by 2 bases and J by 9 bases, with 14 bases between the two germline ends. CDR1 is LGHDT, CDR2 YNNKEL, per germline (reference sequence). The CDR3 runs 14 residues. The CDR3 region is CASSQPTSSPEQFF. CDR3 sequence (DNA): TGTGCCAGCAGCCAACCGACTAGTTCCCCTGAGCAGTTCTTC.

The rearrangement uses TRBV19 and TRBJ1-5; TRBD1 aligns across 7 bases. The J segment lost 1 base and the V segment lost 6 bases, leaving 3 bases of the junction unmatched. Germline V gene sequence: CDR1 LNHDA, CDR2 SQIVND (reference sequence). The CDR3 sequence is 14 residues long. CDR3: CASRVDRSNQPQHF. The CDR3 coding sequence is TGTGCCAGTAGGGTGGACAGGAGCAATCAGCCCCAGCATTTT.

The CDR3 DNA reads as TGTGCCAGCAGCACCACGCGACTAGCGGGAGGGCGGGGCTCCTACAATGAGCAGTTCTTC. This codes for CASSTTRLAGGRGSYNEQFF. This chain joins TRBV7-9 and TRBJ2-1; 14 bases are a match to TRBD2. With 5 bases clipped from V and 0 bases from J, the junction kept 12 bases outside the gene matches. Germline V gene sequence: CDR1 SEHNR, CDR2 FQNEAQ (reference sequence). The CDR3 extends over 20 amino acids.

The gene calls are TRBV3-1 (or the pseudogene TRBV3-2) and TRBJ2-7; possible D gene TRBD1, 6 bases. Germline values: CDR1 LGHDT, CDR2 YNNKEL (reference sequence). Trimming shortened V by 4 bases and J by 4 bases, and 14 bases separated the two germline ends. CDR3 length: 14 amino acids. The CDR3 DNA sequence: TGTGCCAGCAGCCTGTACAGGGTTGAGTACGAGCAGTACTTC. Encoded protein: CASSLYRVEYEQYF.

The chain couples TRBV4-1 to TRBJ2-2; D is unresolved. CDR1 is MGHRA, CDR2 YSYEKL, per germline. Trimming removed 2 bases from V and 3 bases from J, with 4 bases in between. The CDR3 length is 13 residues. DNA for the CDR3: TGCGCCAGCAGCCAACCGTACACCGGGGAGCTGTTTTTT. It is translated as CASSQPYTGELFF.